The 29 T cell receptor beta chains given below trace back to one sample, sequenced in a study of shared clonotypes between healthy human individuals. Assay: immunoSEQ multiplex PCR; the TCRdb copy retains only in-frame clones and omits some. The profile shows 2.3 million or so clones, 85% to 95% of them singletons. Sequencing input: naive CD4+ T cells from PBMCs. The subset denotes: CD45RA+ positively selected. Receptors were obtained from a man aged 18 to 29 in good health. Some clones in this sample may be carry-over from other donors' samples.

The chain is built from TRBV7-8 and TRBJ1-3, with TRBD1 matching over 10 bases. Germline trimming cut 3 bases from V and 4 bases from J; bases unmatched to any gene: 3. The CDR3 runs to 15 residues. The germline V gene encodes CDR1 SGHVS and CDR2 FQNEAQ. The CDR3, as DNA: TGTGCCAGCAGCTTCTTGACAGGGGGCGGAAACACCATATATTTT. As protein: CASSFLTGGGNTIYF.

The CDR3 here is CASSLGVNDEQFF. The CDR3 DNA reads TGCGCCAGCAGCTTGGGGGTGAACGATGAGCAGTTCTTC. The genes are TRBV5-1 and TRBJ2-1, with D uncertain. Germline CDR1 reads SGHRS; CDR2 reads YFSETQ. The CDR3 runs to 13 residues. V lost 0 bases and J lost 8, with 9 bases in between.

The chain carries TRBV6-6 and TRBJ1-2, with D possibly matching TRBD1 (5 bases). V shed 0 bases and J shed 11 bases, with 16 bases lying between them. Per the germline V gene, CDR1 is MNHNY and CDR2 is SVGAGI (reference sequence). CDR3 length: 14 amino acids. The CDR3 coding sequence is TGTGCCAGCAGTTACTCGGGGGGGTATATCTGGTACACCTTC. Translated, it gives CASSYSGGYIWYTF.

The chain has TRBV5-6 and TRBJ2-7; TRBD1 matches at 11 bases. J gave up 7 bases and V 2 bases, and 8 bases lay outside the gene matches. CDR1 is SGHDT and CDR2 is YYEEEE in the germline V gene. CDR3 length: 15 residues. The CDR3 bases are TGTGCCAGCAGCTTTGCCGGGACAGGGGGAGGGGAGCAGTACTTC. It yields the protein CASSFAGTGGGEQYF.

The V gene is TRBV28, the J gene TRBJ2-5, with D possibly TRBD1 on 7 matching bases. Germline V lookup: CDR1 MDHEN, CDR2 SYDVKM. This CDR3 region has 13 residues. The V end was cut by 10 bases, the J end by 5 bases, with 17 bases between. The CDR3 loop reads CATAEGASETQYF. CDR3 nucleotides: TGTGCCACCGCGGAGGGGGCATCGGAGACCCAGTACTTC.

DNA for the CDR3: TGTGCCAGCAGTTCCGATCCCCCAGGAAACACCATATATTTT. It encodes CASSSDPPGNTIYF. The rearrangement joins TRBV6-6 to TRBJ1-3; D remains unclear. CDR1 and CDR2 (germline): MNHNY, SVGAGI (reference sequence). Trimming took 4 bases from V and 4 from J, leaving 11 bases between them. There are 14 residues in the CDR3.

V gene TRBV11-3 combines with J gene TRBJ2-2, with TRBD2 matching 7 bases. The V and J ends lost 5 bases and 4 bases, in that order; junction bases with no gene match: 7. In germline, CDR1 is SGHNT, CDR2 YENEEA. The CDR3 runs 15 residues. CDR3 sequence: CASSPGAGFTGELFF. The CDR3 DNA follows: TGTGCCAGCAGCCCCGGAGCGGGATTCACCGGGGAGCTGTTTTTT.

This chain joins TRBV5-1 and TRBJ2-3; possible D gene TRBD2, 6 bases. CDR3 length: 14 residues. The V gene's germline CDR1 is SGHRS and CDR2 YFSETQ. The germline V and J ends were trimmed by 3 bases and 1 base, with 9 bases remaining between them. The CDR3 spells CASSWGVGTDTQYF. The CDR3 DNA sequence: TGCGCCAGCAGCTGGGGGGTGGGCACAGATACGCAGTATTTT.

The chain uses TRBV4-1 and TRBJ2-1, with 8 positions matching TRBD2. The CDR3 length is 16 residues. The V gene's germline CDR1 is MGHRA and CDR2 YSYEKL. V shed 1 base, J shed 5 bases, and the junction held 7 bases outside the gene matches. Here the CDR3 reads CASSQGRTSLNNEQFF. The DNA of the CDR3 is TGCGCCAGCAGCCAAGGGCGGACTAGCCTCAACAATGAGCAGTTCTTC.

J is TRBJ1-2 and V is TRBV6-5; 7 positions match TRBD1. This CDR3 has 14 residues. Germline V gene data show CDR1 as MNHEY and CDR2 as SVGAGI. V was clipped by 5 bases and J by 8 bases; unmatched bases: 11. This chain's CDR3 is CASSPTFRGDGYTF. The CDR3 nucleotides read TGTGCCAGCAGTCCAACGTTCAGGGGGGACGGCTACACCTTC.

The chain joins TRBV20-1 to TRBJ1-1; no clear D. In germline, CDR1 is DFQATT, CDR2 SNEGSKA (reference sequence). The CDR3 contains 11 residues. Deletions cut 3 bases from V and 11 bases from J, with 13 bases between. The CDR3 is CSASDIPAAFF. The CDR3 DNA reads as TGCAGTGCTAGTGATATACCGGCGGCTTTCTTT.

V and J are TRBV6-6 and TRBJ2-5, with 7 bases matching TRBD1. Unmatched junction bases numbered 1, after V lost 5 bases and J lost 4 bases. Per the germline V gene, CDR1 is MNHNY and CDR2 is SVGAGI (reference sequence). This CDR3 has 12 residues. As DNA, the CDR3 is TGTGCCAGCAGTAACAGGGGAGAGACCCAGTACTTC. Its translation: CASSNRGETQYF.

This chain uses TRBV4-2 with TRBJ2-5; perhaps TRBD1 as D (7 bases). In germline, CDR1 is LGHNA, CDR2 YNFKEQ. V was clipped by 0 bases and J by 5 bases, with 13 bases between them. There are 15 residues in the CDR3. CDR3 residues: CASSQDRAGGETQYF. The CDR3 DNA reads TGTGCCAGCAGCCAAGATAGGGCAGGGGGGGAGACCCAGTACTTC.

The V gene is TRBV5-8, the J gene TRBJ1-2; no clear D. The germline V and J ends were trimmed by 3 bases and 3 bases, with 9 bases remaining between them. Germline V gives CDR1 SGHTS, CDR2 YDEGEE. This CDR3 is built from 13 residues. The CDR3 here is CASSSRRDYGYTF. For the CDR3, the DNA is TGTGCCAGCAGCTCCCGACGGGACTATGGCTACACCTTC.

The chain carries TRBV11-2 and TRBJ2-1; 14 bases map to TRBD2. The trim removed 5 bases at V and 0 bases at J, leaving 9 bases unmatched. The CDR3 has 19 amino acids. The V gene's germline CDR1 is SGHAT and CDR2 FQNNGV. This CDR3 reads CASSKVGTSGSPSYNEQFF. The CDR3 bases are TGTGCCAGCAGCAAAGTAGGGACTAGCGGGAGTCCCTCCTACAATGAGCAGTTCTTC. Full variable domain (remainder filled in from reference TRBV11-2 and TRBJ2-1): EAGVAQSPRYKIIEKRQSVAFWCNPISGHATLYWYQQILGQGPKLLIQFQNNGVVDDSQLPKDRFSAERLKGVDSTLKIQPAKLEDSAVYLCASSKVGTSGSPSYNEQFFGPGTRLTVL.

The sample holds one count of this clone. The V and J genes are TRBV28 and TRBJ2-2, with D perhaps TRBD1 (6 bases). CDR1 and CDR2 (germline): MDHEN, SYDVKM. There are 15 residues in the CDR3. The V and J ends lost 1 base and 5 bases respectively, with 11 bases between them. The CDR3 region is CASSLLRGLTGELFF. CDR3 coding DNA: TGTGCCAGCAGTTTATTGAGGGGGTTGACCGGGGAGCTGTTTTTT.

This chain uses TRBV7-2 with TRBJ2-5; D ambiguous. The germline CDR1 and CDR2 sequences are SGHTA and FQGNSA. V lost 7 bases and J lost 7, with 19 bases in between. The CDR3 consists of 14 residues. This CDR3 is CASTNSPDLVTQYF. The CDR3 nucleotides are TGTGCCAGCACCAACTCCCCCGACCTAGTGACCCAGTACTTC.

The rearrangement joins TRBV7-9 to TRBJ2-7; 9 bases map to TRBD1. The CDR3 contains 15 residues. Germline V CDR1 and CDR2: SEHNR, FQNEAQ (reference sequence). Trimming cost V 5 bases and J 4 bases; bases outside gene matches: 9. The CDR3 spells CASSLPGTGFYEQYF. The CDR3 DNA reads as TGTGCCAGCAGCCTTCCCGGGACAGGGTTTTACGAGCAGTACTTC.

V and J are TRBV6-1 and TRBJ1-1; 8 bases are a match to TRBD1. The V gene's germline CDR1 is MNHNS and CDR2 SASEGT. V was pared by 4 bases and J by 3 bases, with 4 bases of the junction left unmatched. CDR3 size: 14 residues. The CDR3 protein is CASSGDRGDTEAFF. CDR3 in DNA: TGTGCCAGCAGTGGAGACAGGGGTGACACTGAAGCTTTCTTT.

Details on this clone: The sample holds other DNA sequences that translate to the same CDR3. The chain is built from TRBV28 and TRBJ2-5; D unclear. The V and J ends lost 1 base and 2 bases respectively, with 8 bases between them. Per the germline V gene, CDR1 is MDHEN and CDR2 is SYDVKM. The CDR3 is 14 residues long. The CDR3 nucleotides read TGTGCCAGCAGTTTATCCGGCAGACAAGAGACCCAGTACTTC. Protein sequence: CASSLSGRQETQYF.

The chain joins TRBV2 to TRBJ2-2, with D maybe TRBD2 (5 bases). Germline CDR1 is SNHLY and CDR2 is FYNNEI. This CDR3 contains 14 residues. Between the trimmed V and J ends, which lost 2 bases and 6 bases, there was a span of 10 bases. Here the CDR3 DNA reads TGTGCCAGCAGTGAACGGGGTTTCGCCGGGGAGCTGTTTTTT. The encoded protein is CASSERGFAGELFF.

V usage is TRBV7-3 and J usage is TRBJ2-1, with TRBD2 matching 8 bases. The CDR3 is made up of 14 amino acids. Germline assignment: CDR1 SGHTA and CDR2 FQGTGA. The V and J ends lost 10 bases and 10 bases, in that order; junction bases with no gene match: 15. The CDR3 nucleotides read TGTGCCACCAAGGCCACTAGCGGTTTGGGCGAGCAGTTCTTC. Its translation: CATKATSGLGEQFF.

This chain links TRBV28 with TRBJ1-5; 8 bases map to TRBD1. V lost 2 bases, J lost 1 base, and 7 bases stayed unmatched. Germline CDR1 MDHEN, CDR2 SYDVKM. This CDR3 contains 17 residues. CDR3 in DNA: TGTGCCAGCAGTTTAAGACAGGGGCGAGGGAGCAATCAGCCCCAGCATTTT. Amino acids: CASSLRQGRGSNQPQHF.

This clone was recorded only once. The CDR3 sequence: CASSLVRGATSNQPQHF. As DNA, the CDR3 is TGTGCCAGCAGCTTAGTGAGAGGGGCGACCAGCAATCAGCCCCAGCATTTT. This sequence joins TRBV11-1 and TRBJ1-5; D is perhaps TRBD1 (5 bases). The CDR3 spans 17 residues. The V end lost 1 base, the J end lost 1 base, and 14 bases lay between the germline ends. Germline lookup yields CDR1 SGHAT and CDR2 FQDESV (reference sequence).

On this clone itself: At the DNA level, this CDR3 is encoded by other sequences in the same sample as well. CDR3 region: CASSFLNEKLFF. CDR3 bases: TGTGCCAGCAGTTTCCTTAATGAAAAACTGTTTTTT. The rearrangement links TRBV28 to TRBJ1-4, with unresolved D. The CDR3 runs to 12 residues. Germline lookup yields CDR1 MDHEN and CDR2 SYDVKM. Trimming stripped 3 bases from V and 4 bases from J, with 3 bases between.

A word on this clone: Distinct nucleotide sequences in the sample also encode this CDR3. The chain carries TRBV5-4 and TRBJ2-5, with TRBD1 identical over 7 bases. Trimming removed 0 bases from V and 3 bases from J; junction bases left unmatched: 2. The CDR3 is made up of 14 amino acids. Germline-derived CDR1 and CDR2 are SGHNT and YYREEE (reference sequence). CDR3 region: CASSLGGTEETQYF. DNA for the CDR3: TGTGCCAGCAGCTTGGGGGGGACAGAAGAGACCCAGTACTTC.

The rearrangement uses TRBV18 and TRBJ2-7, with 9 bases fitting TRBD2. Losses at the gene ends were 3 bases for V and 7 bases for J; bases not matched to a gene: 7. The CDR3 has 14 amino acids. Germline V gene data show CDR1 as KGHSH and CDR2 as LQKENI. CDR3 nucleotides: TGTGCCAGCTCACCGCCAGGACTAGCGCGAGAGCAGTACTTC. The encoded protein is CASSPPGLAREQYF.

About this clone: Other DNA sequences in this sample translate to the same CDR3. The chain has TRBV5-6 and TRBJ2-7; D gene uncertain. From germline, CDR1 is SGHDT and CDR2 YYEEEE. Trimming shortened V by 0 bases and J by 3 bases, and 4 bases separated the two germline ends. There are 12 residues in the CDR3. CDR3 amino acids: CASSLGGYEQYF. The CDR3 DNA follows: TGTGCCAGCAGCTTGGGTGGCTACGAGCAGTACTTC.

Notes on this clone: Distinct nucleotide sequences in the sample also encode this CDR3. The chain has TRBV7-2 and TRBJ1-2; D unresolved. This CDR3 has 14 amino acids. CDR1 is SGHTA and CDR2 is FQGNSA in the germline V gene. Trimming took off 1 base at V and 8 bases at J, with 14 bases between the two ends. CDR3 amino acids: CASSLDRGLGGYTF. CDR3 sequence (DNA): TGTGCCAGCAGCTTAGACCGGGGTTTAGGAGGCTACACCTTC.